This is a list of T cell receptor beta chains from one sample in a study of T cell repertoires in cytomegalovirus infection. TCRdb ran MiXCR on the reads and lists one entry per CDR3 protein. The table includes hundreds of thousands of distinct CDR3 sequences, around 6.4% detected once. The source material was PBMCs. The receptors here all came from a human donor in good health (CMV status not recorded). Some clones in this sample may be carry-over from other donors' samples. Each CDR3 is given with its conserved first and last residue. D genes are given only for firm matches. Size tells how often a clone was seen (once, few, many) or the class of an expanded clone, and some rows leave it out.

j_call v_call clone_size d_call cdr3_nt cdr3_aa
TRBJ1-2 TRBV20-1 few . TGCAGTCCTCGACAGGAGAACTATGGCTACACCTTC CSPRQENYGYTF
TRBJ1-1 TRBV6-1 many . TGTGCCGCCCGCGACCTTTTGTACACTGAAGCTTTCTTT CAARDLLYTEAFF
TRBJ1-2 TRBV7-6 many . TGTGCCAGCAGCTTAGTCGCACCCTCATCCGGGACGGATTTTTATGGCTACACCTTC CASSLVAPSSGTDFYGYTF
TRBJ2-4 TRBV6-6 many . TGTGCCAGCAGTTACCCAAGAACAGGCAAAAACATTCAGTACTTC CASSYPRTGKNIQYF
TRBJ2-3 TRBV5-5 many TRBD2 TGTGCCAGCAGTTCCGTCCCGGGACTAGCGAGGGATACGCAGTATTTT CASSSVPGLARDTQYF
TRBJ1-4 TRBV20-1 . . TGCAGTGCTAGAGTGGGATCAGGGGAAAAACTGTTTTTT CSARVGSGEKLFF
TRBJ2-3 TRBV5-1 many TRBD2 TGCGCCAGCAGCTTTGATAGCGGGGGATACACAGATACGCAGTATTTT CASSFDSGGYTDTQYF
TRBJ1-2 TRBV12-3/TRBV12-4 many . TGTGCCAGCAGTTTATCCCAAGCAGGGTTGGTCTACACCTTC CASSLSQAGLVYTF
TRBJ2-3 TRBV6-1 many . TGTGCCAGCAGAGCTTACCGCACAGATACGCAGTATTTT CASRAYRTDTQYF
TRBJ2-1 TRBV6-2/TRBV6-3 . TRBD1 TGTGCCAGCAGCCGACCAGGGACAGCGTACAATGAGCAGTTCTTC CASSRPGTAYNEQFF
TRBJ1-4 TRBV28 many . TGTGCCAGCAGTTTCGGACGGGTTCTGTTTTTT CASSFGRVLFF
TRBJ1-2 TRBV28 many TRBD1 TGTGCCAGCACCCCAGGGGGTGTCTATGGCTACACCTTC CASTPGGVYGYTF
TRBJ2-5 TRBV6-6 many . TGTGCCAGCAGTTACGGTGGGGAGCAAGAGACCCAGTACTTC CASSYGGEQETQYF
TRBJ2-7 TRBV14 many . TGTGCCAGCAGCCAAGAAACTTCTTGGTTCGAGCAGTACTTC CASSQETSWFEQYF
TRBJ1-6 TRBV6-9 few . TGTGCCAGCAGTTATGACCCCTCCTTAACTCTGCCCCTCCACTTT CASSYDPSLTLPLHF
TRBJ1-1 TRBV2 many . TGTGCCAGCAGTGAGGAGGGGTTCACTGAAGCTTTCTTT CASSEEGFTEAFF
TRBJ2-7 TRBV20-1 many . TGCAGTGCTAGCCGGAACGGCGAGCAGTACTTC CSASRNGEQYF
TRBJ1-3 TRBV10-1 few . TGCGCCAGCAGGGAGAAAGGGGGAAACACCATATATTTT CASREKGGNTIYF
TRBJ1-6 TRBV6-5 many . TGTGCCAGCAGTTACACAAGCTCCTATAATTCACCCCTCCACTTT CASSYTSSYNSPLHF
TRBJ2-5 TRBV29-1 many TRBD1 TGCAGCGTTGAAGAGGGGACAGGGCGGTCGGAGACCCAGTACTTC CSVEEGTGRSETQYF
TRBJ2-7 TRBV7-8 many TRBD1 TGTGCCAGCAGCCGGTCAATGGACAGGGGGCGGGACGAGCAGTACTTC CASSRSMDRGRDEQYF
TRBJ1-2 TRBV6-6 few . TGTGCCAGCAGCCAAGGGTTCTATGGCTACACCTTC CASSQGFYGYTF
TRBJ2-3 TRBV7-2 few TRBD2 TGTGCCAGCAGCCAACATCCGAGCGGGGGGACGTATTTT CASSQHPSGGTYF
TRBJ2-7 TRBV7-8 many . TGTGCCAGCAGCCAAAGACAGGCCCTTTACGAGCAGTACTTC CASSQRQALYEQYF
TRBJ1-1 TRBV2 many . TGTGCCCGACGAGGGGAAGGGATATCTCTTGGAACTGAAGCTTTCTTT CARRGEGISLGTEAFF
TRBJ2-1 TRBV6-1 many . TGTGCCAGCAGCCCTCCGGGGCGGGGCTCCTACAATGAGCAGTTCTTC CASSPPGRGSYNEQFF
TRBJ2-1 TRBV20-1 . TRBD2 TGCAGTGCTAACACCTGGCTAGCGGGGAACGGTGAGCAGTTCTTC CSANTWLAGNGEQFF
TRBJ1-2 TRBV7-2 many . TGTGCCAGCAGCTTAGGTCCAGGGCGAGATGGCTACACCTTC CASSLGPGRDGYTF
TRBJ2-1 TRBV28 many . TGTGCCAGCAGTTCCCGGACAGACACCTACAATGAGCAGTTCTTC CASSSRTDTYNEQFF
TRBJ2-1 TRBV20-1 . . TGCAGTGCTAGAGCCCCAATCAATGAGCAGTTCTTC CSARAPINEQFF
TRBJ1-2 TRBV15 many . TGTGCCACCAGCAGAGATTTCGGGGGTCAATTTGGCTACACCTTC CATSRDFGGQFGYTF
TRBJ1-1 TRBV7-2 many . TGTGCCAGCAGCCCCCGGGTGGGGGCGAACACTGAAGCTTTCTTT CASSPRVGANTEAFF
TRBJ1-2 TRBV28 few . TGTGCCAGCAGTTTGGGAATAATGGGCTACACCTTC CASSLGIMGYTF
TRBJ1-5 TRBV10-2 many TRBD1 TGCGCCAGCAGTGAGGTCGGGACAGGGGATCAGCCCCAGCATTTT CASSEVGTGDQPQHF
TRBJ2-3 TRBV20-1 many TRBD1 TGCAGTGCTAGAGATGAAGACAGGGGCACAGATACGCAGTATTTT CSARDEDRGTDTQYF
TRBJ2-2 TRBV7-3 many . TGTGCCAGCAGCTACCAGAATTGGCCCACCGGGGAGCTGTTTTTT CASSYQNWPTGELFF
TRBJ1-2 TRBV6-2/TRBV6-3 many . TGTGCCAGCAACCGGGACAACGCTAACTATGGCTACACCTTC CASNRDNANYGYTF
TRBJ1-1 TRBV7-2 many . TGTGCCAGCGGTTCAGAGACTGAAGCTTTCTTT CASGSETEAFF
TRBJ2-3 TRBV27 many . TGTGCCAGCGGAAAGACAGATACGCAGTATTTT CASGKTDTQYF
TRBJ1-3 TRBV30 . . TGTGCCTGGAGTGTAGTAGGGCAAGGAAACACCATATATTTT CAWSVVGQGNTIYF
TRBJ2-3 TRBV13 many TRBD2 TGTGCCAGCAGCTCCCTAGCGGGAACCCAAGATACGCAGTATTTT CASSSLAGTQDTQYF
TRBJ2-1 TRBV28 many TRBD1 TGTGCCAGCAGTTTGGGACAGGGGTTCACGAATGAGCAGTTCTTC CASSLGQGFTNEQFF